This entry lists 16 T cell receptor beta chains sequenced from one sample in a study of regulatory T cells in long-lasting Graves disease. Building the TCR beta libraries relied on iRepertoire HTBI primers, and CDR3 regions underwent Arm-PCR. Using its own MiXCR run on the multiplex PCR reads, TCRdb lists one record per CDR3 protein. Of some 460,000 distinct CDR3 sequences listed, 15% to 20% were seen once; the top ten hold 12%. As to time point: newly diagnosed GD, antithyroid drugs for less than 3 months. Following extraction of RNA from PBMCs, that RNA was used to make the TCR library. The sample also formed part of further work on T cells in Graves' hyperthyroidism and ophthalmopathy.

The sequenced sample was peripheral blood mononuclear cells (PBMCs), obtained at new diagnosis, from a patient treated with antithyroid drugs. These receptors all stem from a man in his forties or fifties with Graves disease.

V gene TRBV28 combines with J gene TRBJ2-3, with TRBD1 matching over 9 bases. This CDR3 comprises 16 residues. Looked up from germline, CDR1 is MDHEN and CDR2 is SYDVKM. The junction had 7 bases not matched to a gene; V was cut back by 1 base and J by 5 bases. The CDR3 DNA follows: TGTGCCAGCAGTTTATCTCTGGGACAGGGCGGAGATACGCAGTATTTT. Translation: CASSLSLGQGGDTQYF.

In its sample, this clonotype was seen a few times. This chain links TRBV20-1 with TRBJ2-3, with TRBD2 identical over 13 bases. The germline V gene has CDR1 DFQATT and CDR2 SNEGSKA (reference sequence). V shed 8 bases, J shed 3 bases, and the junction held 5 bases outside the gene matches. The CDR3 consists of 14 residues. CDR3 sequence: CSQGLAGDTDTQYF. DNA for the CDR3: TGCAGTCAAGGACTAGCGGGAGATACAGATACGCAGTATTTT.

This clonotype was picked up many times. This rearrangement joins TRBV20-1 to TRBJ1-1; D call uncertain. Trimming left V 6 bases short and J 5 bases short, with 16 bases between. This CDR3 has 13 residues. Germline assignment: CDR1 DFQATT and CDR2 SNEGSKA (reference sequence). CDR3 sequence reads: CSARVARGTEAFF. CDR3 DNA sequence: TGCAGTGCCCGAGTAGCAAGAGGAACTGAAGCTTTCTTT.

For this clonotype: One end of the junction varies from germline; a read error may be responsible. This chain uses TRBV5-1 with TRBJ1-4; TRBD1 matches 8 bases. The germline gives CDR1 SGHRS, CDR2 YFSETQ. The CDR3 is 14 residues long. CDR3 sequence (DNA): TGCGCCAGCAGCCCCGGACAGGGTGGTGAAAAACTGCTTTTT. Its translation: CASSPGQGGEKLLF. The complete variable domain, with remaining parts taken from reference TRBV5-1 and TRBJ1-4, reads KAGVTQTPRYLIKTRGQQVTLSCSPISGHRSVSWYQQTPGQGLQFLFEYFSETQRNKGNFPGRFSGRQFSNSRSEMNVSTLELGDSALYLCASSPGQGGEKLLFGSGTQLSVL.

About this clonotype itself: With a much larger clone just one base away, this may be a read error. The chain recombines TRBV28 with TRBJ1-3, with D maybe TRBD1 (6 bases). Germline V gives CDR1 MDHEN, CDR2 SYDVKM. The CDR3 has 14 residues. The CDR3 spells CASSPGTTGNTTYF. The CDR3 nucleotides are TGTGCCAGCAGTCCTGGGACAACTGGAAACACCACATATTTT.

This clonotype was found many times. The J gene is TRBJ2-1, the V gene TRBV7-8; no definite D call. The germline V gene has CDR1 SGHVS and CDR2 FQNEAQ. This CDR3 region has 12 residues. V lost 2 bases, J lost 6 bases, and 5 bases lay in between. This chain's CDR3 is CASSLRSNEQFF. In DNA form, the CDR3 reads TGTGCCAGCAGCTTACGATCCAATGAGCAGTTCTTC.

This clonotype appeared many times. This chain connects TRBV2 to TRBJ2-3; TRBD2 agrees at 10 bases. Germline V lookup: CDR1 SNHLY, CDR2 FYNNEI. After removal of 11 bases from V and 4 bases from J, the junction contained 12 bases not matched to a gene. This CDR3 is built from 15 residues. The CDR3 region has the DNA TGTGCCGGGGGGCTAGCGGGAGTTACGTCAGATACGCAGTATTTT. Protein sequence: CAGGLAGVTSDTQYF. Combining the CDR3 with reference TRBV2 and TRBJ2-3 gives the whole variable domain EPEVTQTPSHQVTQMGQEVILRCVPISNHLYFYWYRQILGQKVEFLVSFYNNEISEKSEIFDDQFSVERPDGSNFTLKIRSTKLEDSAMYFCAGGLAGVTSDTQYFGPGTRLTVL.

This clonotype was seen ten or more times. The chain links TRBV4-1 to TRBJ2-2; 7 bases align to TRBD1. The CDR3 covers 14 residues. With 3 bases clipped from V and 6 bases from J, the junction kept 4 bases outside the gene matches. The germline V gene has CDR1 MGHRA and CDR2 YSYEKL. The chain's CDR3 is CASSQFQGAGELFF. CDR3 DNA: TGCGCCAGCAGCCAGTTCCAGGGGGCCGGGGAGCTGTTTTTT.

In this sample, this clonotype turned up a few times. The chain recombines TRBV4-1 with TRBJ2-1, with TRBD2 matching over 10 bases. CDR1 MGHRA and CDR2 YSYEKL come from the germline V gene. V gave up 0 bases and J gave up 9 bases; unmatched junction bases: 11. The CDR3 sequence is 17 residues long. CDR3 nucleotides: TGCGCCAGCAGCCAAGATCTAGCGGGAGCGCGAGTCGGTGAGCAGTTCTTC. It codes for CASSQDLAGARVGEQFF.

This clonotype was counted ten times or more. V and J are TRBV30 and TRBJ1-1; 7 bases fit TRBD1. This CDR3 region has 14 residues. Germline assignment: CDR1 GTSNPN and CDR2 SVGIG (reference sequence). With 4 bases clipped from V and 3 bases from J, the junction kept 8 bases outside the gene matches. The CDR3 loop is CAWNSGQYYTEAFF. DNA for the CDR3: TGTGCCTGGAATTCGGGACAGTACTACACTGAAGCTTTCTTT.

This clonotype was seen repeatedly, ten times or more. The chain joins TRBV11-2 to TRBJ2-4, with TRBD1 identical over 9 bases. The CDR3 has 19 amino acids. V lost 1 base to trimming and J lost 7 bases; unmatched junction nucleotides: 17. Germline loops: CDR1 SGHAT, CDR2 FQNNGV. This CDR3 is CASSLAESRTGDSVNIQYF. CDR3 sequence (DNA): TGTGCCAGCAGCTTAGCCGAATCCAGGACAGGGGATAGTGTGAACATTCAGTACTTC.

This clonotype came up many times. CDR3 coding DNA: TGCGCCAGCAGCCAAATACCAGGGTCTAGTTACGAGCAGTACTTC. Amino acids: CASSQIPGSSYEQYF. V gene TRBV4-1 combines with J gene TRBJ2-7; possibly TRBD1 for D (5 bases). Germline values: CDR1 MGHRA, CDR2 YSYEKL. V lost 2 bases and J 4 bases, leaving 15 bases between the germline ends. This CDR3 spans 15 amino acids.

The chain recombines TRBV27 with TRBJ2-1; no clear D. V lost 6 bases and J lost 1, with 13 bases in between. The CDR3 is made up of 15 amino acids. Germline V gene data show CDR1 as MNHEY and CDR2 as SMNVEV (reference sequence). For the CDR3, the DNA is TGTGCCAGCAGCCCCAGGAGCCAGTCCTACAATGAGCAGTTCTTC. Translating gives CASSPRSQSYNEQFF.

In its sample, this clonotype was seen many times. The V call is TRBV2, the J call TRBJ1-5; TRBD1 matches 8 bases. The CDR3 is made up of 15 amino acids. Germline trimming cut 8 bases from V and 4 bases from J; bases unmatched to any gene: 10. The V gene's germline CDR1 is SNHLY and CDR2 FYNNEI. CDR3 loop: CASRSRDRLNQPQHF. The CDR3 nucleotides are TGTGCCAGCCGTAGTAGGGACAGGCTAAATCAGCCCCAGCATTTT. Full variable domain (outside the CDR3, taken from reference TRBV2 and TRBJ1-5): EPEVTQTPSHQVTQMGQEVILRCVPISNHLYFYWYRQILGQKVEFLVSFYNNEISEKSEIFDDQFSVERPDGSNFTLKIRSTKLEDSAMYFCASRSRDRLNQPQHFGDGTRLSIL.

This clonotype has a handful of counts. J is TRBJ2-7 and V is TRBV20-1; TRBD2 agrees at 15 bases. The junction had 7 bases not matched to a gene; V was cut back by 6 bases and J by 1 base. CDR1 and CDR2 from the germline V gene are DFQATT and SNEGSKA (reference sequence). CDR3 size: 16 residues. Here the CDR3 reads CSASGTSGRSSYEQYF. CDR3 coding DNA: TGCAGTGCAAGCGGGACTAGCGGGAGGTCTTCCTACGAGCAGTACTTC.

This clonotype has a count of ten or more. This chain joins TRBV12-3 or TRBV12-4 and TRBJ2-1; D might be TRBD2 (7 bases). This CDR3 region has 18 residues. Trimming took 8 bases from V and 7 from J, leaving 30 bases between them. The DNA of the CDR3 is TGTGCCAGCCTAGCAGGTCTAAGGGGGAGGGCCGGGATGAATGAGCAGTTCTTC. Its translation: CASLAGLRGRAGMNEQFF.